The 14 T cell receptor beta chains presented below share a single source sample, sequenced in a study of CD8 T cells in Susac syndrome. The RNA input was roughly 0.45 to 1 ug, and it was reverse transcribed with random hexamers. TCRdb processed the immunoSEQ multiplex PCR reads anew with MiXCR; each CDR3 protein has one entry. This table holds roughly 190,000 distinct CDR3 sequences, approximately 95% found once. The sequenced sample was CD4+ T cells from PBMCs. The receptors originated from a human donor in good health.

This chain connects TRBV29-1 to TRBJ2-2; 7 positions match TRBD1. Germline CDR1 SQVTM, CDR2 ANQGSEA. The ends lost 7 bases at V and 4 bases at J; junction bases unmatched: 6. The CDR3 is 13 residues long. In DNA form, the CDR3 reads TGCAGCGCCTCAGGGGGATCCACCGGGGAGCTGTTTTTT. Translation: CSASGGSTGELFF.

V usage is TRBV18 and J usage is TRBJ2-4; unclear D gene. V was shortened by 2 bases and J by 7 bases, with 9 bases between the two germline ends. CDR3 length: 13 residues. CDR1 is KGHSH, CDR2 LQKENI, per germline. The CDR3 coding sequence is TGTGCCAGCTCACCATCGGCGGCGAACATTCAGTACTTC. Protein: CASSPSAANIQYF.

This clonotype was seen a handful of times. The chain uses TRBV7-8 and TRBJ1-1; D is unclear. V dropped 3 bases and J dropped 0 bases, with 8 bases sitting between them. Germline CDR1 reads SGHVS; CDR2 reads FQNEAQ. The CDR3 totals 14 residues. The CDR3 DNA sequence: TGTGCCAGCAGCTTGGGCAGTGTGAACACTGAAGCTTTCTTT. It codes for CASSLGSVNTEAFF.

CDR3 nucleotide sequence: TGCAGCGTATATGGGACTGAGAACACTGAAGCTTTCTTT. This codes for CSVYGTENTEAFF. The chain carries TRBV29-1 and TRBJ1-1, with D tentatively TRBD1 (5 bases). Trimming took 6 bases from V and 1 from J, leaving 12 bases between them. Germline assignment: CDR1 SQVTM and CDR2 ANQGSEA. The CDR3 totals 13 residues.

This clonotype was counted between two and nine times. This chain connects TRBV19 to TRBJ1-1; weak D call: TRBD1 (6 bases). Germline CDR1 LNHDA, CDR2 SQIVND (reference sequence). The CDR3 loop spans 15 amino acids. Trimming took off 0 bases at V and 1 base at J, with 9 bases between the two ends. The CDR3 coding sequence is TGTGCCAGTAGTATAGATGGGGGCAGGAACACTGAAGCTTTCTTT. It translates to CASSIDGGRNTEAFF.

The J gene is TRBJ2-1, the V gene TRBV28; perhaps TRBD2 as D (6 bases). The CDR3 sequence is 14 residues long. Trimming removed 1 base at V and 6 bases at J, with 10 bases between. Germline lookup yields CDR1 MDHEN and CDR2 SYDVKM. CDR3 sequence: CASSLYGGSNEQFF. The CDR3 nucleotides are TGTGCCAGCAGTTTATATGGGGGGTCCAATGAGCAGTTCTTC.

The rearrangement joins TRBV5-4 to TRBJ2-7; D gene ambiguous. The germline gives CDR1 SGHNT, CDR2 YYREEE (reference sequence). Deletions cut 0 bases from V and 0 bases from J, with 10 bases between. This CDR3 is built from 15 residues. The CDR3 DNA is TGTGCCAGCAGCTTGGGGTCCAGTTTCTCCTACGAGCAGTACTTC. Amino acids: CASSLGSSFSYEQYF. The full variable domain, in which reference TRBV5-4 and TRBJ2-7 provide the parts outside the CDR3, is ETGVTQSPTHLIKTRGQQVTLRCSSQSGHNTVSWYQQALGQGPQFIFQYYREEENGRGNFPPRFSGLQFPNYSSELNVNALELDDSALYLCASSLGSSFSYEQYFGPGTRLTVT.

This clonotype appeared once. The V call is TRBV28, the J call TRBJ2-5; D perhaps matches TRBD2 (7 bases). Trimming left V 6 bases short and J 4 bases short, with 12 bases between. The CDR3 has 13 amino acids. Germline V CDR1 and CDR2: MDHEN, SYDVKM. This CDR3 is CASRRGGRETQYF. The CDR3 DNA is TGTGCCAGCAGGAGGGGGGGCCGAGAGACCCAGTACTTC.

V is TRBV29-1 and J is TRBJ2-4; maybe TRBD2 (6 bases). CDR1 is SQVTM and CDR2 is ANQGSEA in the germline V gene. The CDR3 runs 16 residues. Trimming removed 6 bases at V and 12 bases at J, with 30 bases between. For the CDR3, the DNA is TGCAGCGTCAGGGACGCGGCGGGGCCGGAGCTTCTGACTCAGTACTTC. Amino acids: CSVRDAAGPELLTQYF. Together with reference TRBV29-1 and TRBJ2-4, the CDR3 gives the full variable domain: SAVISQKPSRDICQRGTSLTIQCQVDSQVTMMFWYRQQPGQSLTLIATANQGSEATYESGFVIDKFPISRPNLTFSTLTVSNMSPEDSSIYLCSVRDAAGPELLTQYFGAGTRLSVL.

The rearrangement links TRBV6-5 to TRBJ1-6; 8 nucleotides line up with TRBD1. Germline assignment: CDR1 MNHEY and CDR2 SVGAGI. The CDR3 has 15 amino acids. The junction had 2 bases not matched to a gene; V was cut back by 2 bases and J by 5 bases. Here the CDR3 reads CASSYGTGNNSPLHF. CDR3 bases: TGTGCCAGCAGTTACGGGACAGGCAATAATTCACCCCTCCACTTT.

The rearrangement joins TRBV24-1 to TRBJ2-1; tentatively, D is TRBD1 or TRBD2 (5 bases each). Trimming took off 2 bases at V and 5 bases at J, with 15 bases between the two ends. This CDR3 region has 16 residues. Looked up from germline, CDR1 is KGHDR and CDR2 is SFDVKD. The CDR3 coding sequence is TGTGCCACCAGTGATTCCGGGGCAGGATTTCACAATGAGCAGTTCTTC. Translation gives CATSDSGAGFHNEQFF.

V is TRBV7-6 and J is TRBJ2-3; 7 bases match TRBD1. The CDR3 runs 15 residues. V lost 5 bases, J lost 0 bases, and 5 bases stayed unmatched. Germline V lookup: CDR1 SGHVS, CDR2 FNYEAQ. CDR3 loop: CASSRTGSSTDTQYF. DNA of the CDR3: TGTGCCAGCAGCCGGACAGGCTCTAGCACAGATACGCAGTATTTT.

V and J are TRBV4-3 and TRBJ1-1; 9 nucleotides line up with TRBD1. Trimming removed 4 bases from V and 5 bases from J; junction bases left unmatched: 2. The CDR3 extends over 13 amino acids. From germline, CDR1 is LGHNA and CDR2 YSLEER. Here the CDR3 reads CASSRTGETEAFF. The CDR3 bases are TGCGCCAGCAGCCGGACAGGGGAGACTGAAGCTTTCTTT.

This clonotype was detected once. The chain links TRBV5-1 to TRBJ1-2; D perhaps matches TRBD1 (6 bases). Germline CDR1 reads SGHRS; CDR2 reads YFSETQ. Trimming shortened V by 2 bases and J by 11 bases, and 25 bases separated the two germline ends. The CDR3 length is 16 residues. The CDR3 sequence is CASSFGGARIGQGYTF. The CDR3 nucleotides are TGCGCCAGCAGCTTCGGGGGGGCGCGTATCGGTCAAGGGTACACCTTC.